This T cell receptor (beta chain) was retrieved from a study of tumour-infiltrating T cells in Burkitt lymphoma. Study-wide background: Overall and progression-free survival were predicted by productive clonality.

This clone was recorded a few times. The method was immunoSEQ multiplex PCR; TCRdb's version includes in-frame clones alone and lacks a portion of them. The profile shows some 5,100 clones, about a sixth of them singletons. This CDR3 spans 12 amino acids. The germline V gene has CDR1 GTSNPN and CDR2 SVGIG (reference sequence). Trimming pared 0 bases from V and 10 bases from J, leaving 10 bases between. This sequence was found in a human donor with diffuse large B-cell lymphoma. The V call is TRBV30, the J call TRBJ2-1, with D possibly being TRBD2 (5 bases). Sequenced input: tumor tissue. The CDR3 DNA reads TGTGCCTGGAGTGTACGGGGTGTCGAGCAGTTCTTC. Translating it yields CAWSVRGVEQFF. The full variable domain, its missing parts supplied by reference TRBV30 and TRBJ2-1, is SQTIHQWPATLVQPVGSPLSLECTVEGTSNPNLYWYRQAAGRGLQLLFYSVGIGQISSEVPQNLSASRPQDRQFILSSKKLLLSDSGFYLCAWSVRGVEQFFGPGTRLTVL.